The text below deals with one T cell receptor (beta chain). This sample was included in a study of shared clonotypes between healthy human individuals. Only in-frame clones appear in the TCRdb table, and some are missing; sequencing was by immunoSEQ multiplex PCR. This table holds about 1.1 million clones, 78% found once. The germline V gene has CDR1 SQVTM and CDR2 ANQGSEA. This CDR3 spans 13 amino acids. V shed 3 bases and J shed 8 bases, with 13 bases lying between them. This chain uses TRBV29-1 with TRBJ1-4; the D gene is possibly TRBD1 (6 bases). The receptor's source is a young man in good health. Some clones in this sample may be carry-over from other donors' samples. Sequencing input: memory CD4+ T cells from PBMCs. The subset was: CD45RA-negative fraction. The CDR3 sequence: CSVESQDSEKLFF. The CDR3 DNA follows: TGCAGCGTTGAGTCACAGGACAGCGAAAAACTGTTTTTT.